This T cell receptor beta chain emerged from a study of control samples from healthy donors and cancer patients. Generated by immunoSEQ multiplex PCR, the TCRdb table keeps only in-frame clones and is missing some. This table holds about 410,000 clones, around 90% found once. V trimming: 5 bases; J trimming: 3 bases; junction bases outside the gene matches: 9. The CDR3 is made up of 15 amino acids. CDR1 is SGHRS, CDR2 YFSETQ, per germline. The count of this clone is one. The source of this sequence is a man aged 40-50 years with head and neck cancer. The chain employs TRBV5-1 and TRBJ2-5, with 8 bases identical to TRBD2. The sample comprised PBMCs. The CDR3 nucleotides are TGCGCCAGCAGTCAGCGGGGGCCGAGAGAAGAGACCCAGTACTTC. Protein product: CASSQRGPREETQYF. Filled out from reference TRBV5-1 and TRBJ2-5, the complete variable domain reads KAGVTQTPRYLIKTRGQQVTLSCSPISGHRSVSWYQQTPGQGLQFLFEYFSETQRNKGNFPGRFSGRQFSNSRSEMNVSTLELGDSALYLCASSQRGPREETQYFGPGTRLLVL.